This is a list of T cell receptor beta chains from one sample in a study of Graves' ophthalmopathy and Graves' hyperthyroidism. MiXCR was run by TCRdb on the multiplex PCR reads, yielding one entry per CDR3 protein. The repertoire includes around 660,000 distinct CDR3 sequences, over 40% of them detected once, and over 2.5% sits in the top ten. Input material: peripheral blood. Source of these receptors: an adult man with Graves' ophthalmopathy. The conserved cysteine and the conserved F or W are not part of the CDR3 here.

>TRBV20-1|TRBJ2-5
SASDRGPETQY
>TRBV12-3/TRBV12-4|TRBJ1-4
ASSLNGGEKLF
>TRBV3-1|TRBJ2-7
ASSPGLGSSYEQY
>TRBV7-6|TRBJ2-2
ASSVPQGAESAGELF
>TRBV20-1|TRBJ1-1
SARGVSGFTEAF
>TRBV5-6|TRBJ2-7
ASSLGTFYEQY
>TRBV7-9|TRBJ1-4
ASSPGLLGGKLF
>TRBV9|TRBJ2-2
ASSVAPQGGAGELF
>TRBV7-8|TRBJ2-6
ASSLYGAASGANVLT
>TRBV12-3/TRBV12-4|TRBJ1-2
ASSRPGTGRYGYT
>TRBV19|TRBJ1-3
ASGGDSRLSGNTIY
>TRBV7-9|TRBJ1-2
ASSRGQGQGYGYT
>TRBV25-1|TRBJ1-2
ARVGAGGYT
>TRBV4-1|TRBJ2-5
ASSSRTVSYYQETQY
>TRBV10-3|TRBJ2-5
AISAGEQETQY
>TRBV29-1|TRBJ2-7
SRGLAGVPYEQY